Shown below are 31 T cell receptor beta chains from a single sample sequenced in a study of tumor-infiltrating lymphocytes in primary liver carcinoma. The investigators made TCR beta cDNA from roughly 460 ng total RNA, using a constant-region primer. Employing slightly modified ARM-PCR, three nested multiplex PCR rounds were run, and these gave rise to the TCR beta libraries. A C-beta reverse primer was combined with TRBV1-TRBV30 forward primers in the first two PCR rounds, and each round had approximately 10 cycles. TCRdb reprocessed the multiplex PCR reads via MiXCR and lists one record per CDR3 protein. The sample has about 330,000 distinct CDR3 sequences, around three fifths seen once. In addition to blood RNA drawn from unsorted whole blood, germline DNA was extracted. Sequenced sample: peripheral blood. These receptor sequences come from a man aged 35-49 years with primary liver carcinoma and hepatitis B virus infection.

In the case of this clonotype: A read error may be the cause here, since a much bigger clone is one base away. The chain carries TRBV6-5 and TRBJ1-5, with D perhaps matching TRBD1 (6 bases). Germline values: CDR1 MNHEY, CDR2 SVGAGI. The CDR3 is 14 residues long. V was clipped by 2 bases and J by 6 bases, with 11 bases between them. CDR3 residues: CASSYGTGTQPQHF. The DNA of the CDR3 is TGTGCCAGCAGTTACGGCACAGGGACTCAGCCCCAGCATTTT.

This clonotype was counted only a few times. The conserved final phenylalanine or tryptophan is absent from the CDR3, which likely points to a read error. The gene calls are TRBV11-2 and TRBJ2-3, with TRBD1 matching 8 bases. This CDR3 region has 14 residues. Per the germline V gene, CDR1 is SGHAT and CDR2 is FQNNGV. The chain's CDR3 is CASNRGIGTDTQYY. CDR3 DNA: TGTGCCAGCAACAGGGGGATTGGCACAGATACTCAGTATTAT.

For this clonotype: The germline gene is not matched at one end of the junction; a read error may be the cause. The V and J genes are TRBV6-5 and TRBJ2-1; D may be TRBD1 or TRBD2 (5 bases each). Per germline, CDR1 MNHEY and CDR2 SVGAGI. This CDR3 region has 13 residues. The CDR3 sequence: CASSEGSYNEQFF. In nucleotides, the CDR3 is TGTGCCAGCAGTGAGGGGTCCTACAATGAACAGTTCTTC.

To note about this clonotype: This may be a read error, as it is one base from a much larger clone. The genes are TRBV6-5 and TRBJ1-5; tentatively, D is TRBD1 (6 bases). The CDR3 is 16 amino acids. The germline V gene has CDR1 MNHEY and CDR2 SVGAGI. For the CDR3, the DNA is TGTACCAGCAGCCGCCGGGGGGCGAAGTCTGGTCAGCCCCAGCATTTT. Translation gives CTSSRRGAKSGQPQHF.

A note on this clonotype: A much larger clone sits a single nucleotide away, making a read error possible. The V and J genes are TRBV6-1 and TRBJ2-7; tentatively, D is TRBD2 (6 bases). With 5 bases removed from V and 5 bases from J, the gap between germline ends came to 16 bases. The CDR3 sequence is 14 residues long. The germline V gene encodes CDR1 MNHNS and CDR2 SASEGT. The CDR3 DNA follows: TGTGCCAGCAGTTCCAGGGAGGAATACCACGAGCAGTACTTC. This encodes CASSSREEYHEQYF.

This clonotype has just one count. With a much larger clone just one base away, this may be a read error. The CDR3, as DNA: TGTTCCAGCAGCTTGGCCACAGCGGTCCCCTCGGGTGAGCAGTTCTTC. Translated: CSSSLATAVPSGEQFF. The chain has TRBV5-4 and TRBJ2-1; D possibly corresponds to TRBD2 (5 bases). From germline, CDR1 is SGHNT and CDR2 YYREEE (reference sequence). This CDR3 is built from 16 residues.

Remarks on this clonotype: One end of the junction varies from germline; a read error may be responsible. V and J are TRBV11-2 and TRBJ2-1; weak D call: TRBD2 (5 bases). The CDR3 covers 14 residues. Germline V gene lookup returns CDR1 SGHAT and CDR2 FQNNGV. The CDR3 nucleotides are TGTGCCAGCAGCTTATACCGGCCAGTTAGCGAGCAGCTCTTC. This encodes CASSLYRPVSEQLF.

The chain couples TRBV24-1 to TRBJ2-7, with 8 bases matching TRBD1. CDR1 and CDR2 from the germline V gene are KGHDR and SFDVKD. This CDR3 comprises 13 residues. With 11 bases clipped from V and 4 bases from J, the junction kept 9 bases outside the gene matches. The CDR3 loop is CAIPGTGGYEQYF. In DNA form, the CDR3 reads TGTGCCATACCGGGAACAGGGGGATACGAGCAGTACTTC.

This clonotype turned up a few times. Since a much larger clone is just one base distant, this may be a read error. The J gene is TRBJ2-5, the V gene TRBV12-3 or TRBV12-4; 8 positions agree with TRBD2. The CDR3 has 15 residues. The CDR3, as DNA: TGTGCCGGCAGGGCGGGTGAGCTAGCGGGAGAGACCCAGTACTTC. It is translated as CAGRAGELAGETQYF.

Comment on this clonotype: Lacking the conserved final phenylalanine or tryptophan, this CDR3 likely reflects a read error. The chain recombines TRBV11-2 with TRBJ2-5; D uncertain. Germline V CDR1 and CDR2: SGHAT, FQNNGV. Trimming left V 5 bases short and J 1 base short, with 8 bases between. CDR3 length equals 13 residues. The CDR3 reads CASSVSTQETQYL. CDR3 DNA sequence: TGTGCCAGCAGCGTTAGTACCCAAGAGACCCAGTACTTA.

To note about this clonotype: A much larger clone lies one base from this, so it may be a read error. V is TRBV5-4 and J is TRBJ1-6, with D hard to call. Germline CDR1 is SGHNT and CDR2 is YYREEE (reference sequence). The CDR3 runs 14 residues. As DNA, the CDR3 is TGTGCCAGCAACTTGGAAGCTTATAATTCACCCCTCCACTTT. Amino acids: CASNLEAYNSPLHF. The full variable domain, in which reference TRBV5-4 and TRBJ1-6 provide the parts outside the CDR3, is ETGVTQSPTHLIKTRGQQVTLRCSSQSGHNTVSWYQQALGQGPQFIFQYYREEENGRGNFPPRFSGLQFPNYSSELNVNALELDDSALYLCASNLEAYNSPLHFGNGTRLTVT.

A note on this clonotype: At one end, the junction sequence differs from germline, possibly due to a read error. The rearrangement joins TRBV4-3 to TRBJ2-3; perhaps TRBD2 as D (6 bases). The CDR3 loop spans 16 amino acids. CDR1 and CDR2 (germline): LGHNA, YSLEER. CDR3 DNA sequence: TGCGCCAACAGCCATGATGGGATAGCGGTTACAGATACGCAGTATTTT. Amino acids: CANSHDGIAVTDTQYF.

Note on this clonotype: An end of the junction differs from the germline gene, which may be a read error. The rearrangement links TRBV5-4 to TRBJ1-6; 8 bases line up with TRBD1. CDR1 and CDR2 (germline): SGHNT, YYREEE (reference sequence). CDR3 length: 16 residues. The CDR3 DNA reads TGTGCCTGCAGCATCGGGACAGGTGTCCAATCTTCACCCCTCCACTTT. Protein sequence: CACSIGTGVQSSPLHF.

Remarks on this clonotype: The germline gene is not matched at one end of the junction; a read error may be the cause. The chain links TRBV13 to TRBJ1-3; TRBD1 might be the D (6 bases). In germline, CDR1 is PRHDT, CDR2 FYEKMQ (reference sequence). This CDR3 has 14 amino acids. The CDR3 coding sequence is TGTGTCAGTAGCGTCCGGACAGTAGGAAACATCATATATTTT. Its protein product is CVSSVRTVGNIIYF.

The chain has TRBV11-2 and TRBJ2-7; no firm D call. The CDR3 is 12 amino acids. The germline V gene has CDR1 SGHAT and CDR2 FQNNGV. Deletions cut 9 bases from V and 1 base from J, with 10 bases between. As DNA, the CDR3 is TGTGCCAGTAACTTCAGGTCCTACGAGCAGTACTTC. It codes for CASNFRSYEQYF.

There are a few counts of this clonotype. This chain connects TRBV28 to TRBJ2-5; perhaps TRBD2 as D (5 bases). The germline V and J ends were trimmed by 7 bases and 3 bases, with 24 bases remaining between them. The CDR3 runs 17 residues. The germline V gene encodes CDR1 MDHEN and CDR2 SYDVKM. The CDR3 loop reads CASTYRDLKFSEETQYF. CDR3 nucleotide sequence: TGTGCCAGCACATACCGGGATTTAAAGTTTTCCGAAGAGACCCAGTACTTC.

On this clonotype: Given the absence of the conserved phenylalanine or tryptophan at the CDR3 end, a read error is likely. This chain links TRBV28 with TRBJ1-5, with 8 positions matching TRBD1. V dropped 7 bases and J dropped 1; count of bases not matched to a gene: 3. The CDR3 runs 14 residues. Germline V gene lookup returns CDR1 MDHEN and CDR2 SYDVKM. CDR3: CASKTGVSNQPQHL. The CDR3 nucleotides are TGTGCCAGCAAGACAGGGGTAAGCAATCAGCCCCAGCATCTT.

This clonotype was picked up one time. The chain employs TRBV6-6 and TRBJ2-7, with unresolved D. The CDR3 is 13 amino acids. Per germline, CDR1 MNHNY and CDR2 SVGAGI (reference sequence). Trimming pared 6 bases from V and 1 base from J, leaving 10 bases between. Written as DNA, the CDR3 is TGTGCCAGCAGCCATAGGGATTCCTACGAGCAGTACTTC. It is translated as CASSHRDSYEQYF.

As for this clonotype: The CDR3 does not close with the conserved phenylalanine or tryptophan, likely indicating a read error. Because the CDR3's place on the DNA is in doubt, the DNA is left out and the CDR3 is given as listed by TCRdb. The genes are TRBV29-1 and TRBJ1-1; the table's D gene call, TRBD1, was not cross checked with the DNA. CDR1 is SQVTM and CDR2 is ANQGSEA in the germline V gene. The CDR3 sequence runs 13 residues, both termini included. The CDR3: CSVEGHPSTESFI.

The V gene is TRBV5-1, the J gene TRBJ2-3, with 7 positions matching TRBD1. The CDR3 totals 16 residues. The V gene end was trimmed by 3 bases and the J gene end by 1 base; junction bases not matched to a gene: 8. Germline assignment: CDR1 SGHRS and CDR2 YFSETQ. The CDR3 is CASSSSPGGGTDTQYF. DNA for the CDR3: TGCGCCAGCAGCTCCTCCCCAGGGGGAGGCACAGATACGCAGTATTTT.

The chain has TRBV7-2 and TRBJ2-3; D remains unclear. In germline, CDR1 is SGHTA, CDR2 FQGNSA. This CDR3 comprises 13 residues. The ends were cut back, 1 base at V and 1 base at J, with 3 bases in the middle. The CDR3 DNA is TGTACCAGCAGCTTAGGGGGCACAGATACGCAGTATTTT. Translating it yields CTSSLGGTDTQYF.

The J gene is TRBJ2-2, the V gene TRBV5-6; TRBD2 might be the D (6 bases). V lost 2 bases and J 6 bases, leaving 11 bases between the germline ends. This CDR3 region has 14 residues. Germline CDR1 reads SGHDT; CDR2 reads YYEEEE. CDR3 coding DNA: TGTGCCAGCAGCTTAGGAGGGCCGGCCGGGGAGCTGTTTTTT. Its translation: CASSLGGPAGELFF.

Here the CDR3 DNA reads TGTGCCAGCACCCCATGGGAATTAAAGCAGTTCTTC. It yields the protein CASTPWELKQFF. The chain uses TRBV6-5 and TRBJ2-1; D is unresolved. Looked up from germline, CDR1 is MNHEY and CDR2 is SVGAGI. The CDR3 has 12 residues. V shed 7 bases and J shed 11 bases, with 15 bases lying between them.

On this clonotype: A junction boundary mismatches the germline segment, possibly from a read error. The CDR3 sequence: CASSLVPVRSQDTQYF. Here the CDR3 DNA reads TGTGCCAGCAGCTTAGTCCCCGTACGGAGCCAAGATACCCAGTACTTC. The chain has TRBV11-2 and TRBJ2-5; no clear D gene. Germline lookup yields CDR1 SGHAT and CDR2 FQNNGV. The CDR3 contains 16 residues.

This clonotype was found many times. The chain is built from TRBV11-3 and TRBJ2-3, with D possibly TRBD1 on 5 matching bases. Deletions cut 4 bases from V and 1 base from J, with 9 bases between. The CDR3 is 14 amino acids. Germline V gene lookup returns CDR1 SGHNT and CDR2 YENEEA. As DNA, the CDR3 is TGTGCCAGCAGCTACGGACAAGGCACAGATACGCAGTATTTT. This sequence encodes CASSYGQGTDTQYF.

This chain links TRBV20-1 with TRBJ1-1, with 8 positions matching TRBD1. The CDR3 runs to 13 residues. CDR1 and CDR2 (germline): DFQATT, SNEGSKA (reference sequence). V shed 1 base and J 4 bases; nucleotides not matched to a gene: 2. This CDR3 is CSARGQGFTEAFF. The CDR3 DNA is TGCAGTGCTAGAGGACAGGGGTTCACTGAAGCTTTCTTT.

With respect to this clonotype: A much larger clone sits a single nucleotide away, making a read error possible. This rearrangement joins TRBV6-1 to TRBJ2-1, with D hard to call. This CDR3 has 13 amino acids. The ends were cut back, 3 bases at V and 6 bases at J, with 9 bases in the middle. Germline V lookup: CDR1 MNHNS, CDR2 SASEGT. Written as DNA, the CDR3 is TGTGCCAGCAGTGAGTCCGGTCTCAATGAGCAGTTCTTC. Translation gives CASSESGLNEQFF.

This clonotype has a handful of counts. The V gene is TRBV4-3, the J gene TRBJ2-7, with 9 positions matching TRBD1. Germline CDR1 reads LGHNA; CDR2 reads YSLEER. V shed 2 bases and J 4 bases; nucleotides not matched to a gene: 6. The CDR3 sequence is 15 residues long. The CDR3 reads CASSQFPGQGYEQYF. CDR3 sequence (DNA): TGCGCCAGCAGCCAATTTCCGGGACAGGGATACGAGCAGTACTTC.

For this clonotype: A much larger clone is a single base away; this may be a read error. The chain couples TRBV5-1 to TRBJ2-3; D is perhaps TRBD1 or TRBD2 (5 bases each). Germline-derived CDR1 and CDR2 are SGHRS and YFSETQ. The V and J ends lost 4 bases and 7 bases respectively, with 13 bases between them. The length of the CDR3 is 13 residues. The CDR3 region is CASSRGPGHTQYF. In nucleotides, the CDR3 is TGCGCCAGCAGCCGCGGACCGGGACATACGCAGTATTTT.

With regard to this clonotype: Being one base from a much bigger clone, this may be a read error. This chain connects TRBV12-3 or TRBV12-4 to TRBJ1-1; D remains unclear. V was cut by 6 bases and J by 7 bases, with 12 bases left in between. The CDR3 covers 12 residues. CDR3 amino acids: CASSHTEYEAFF. DNA for the CDR3: TGTGCCAGCAGCCACACAGAATATGAAGCTTTCTTT.

This clonotype showed up many times. The chain links TRBV6-5 to TRBJ1-2; D ambiguous. This CDR3 comprises 14 residues. The V end was cut by 0 bases, the J end by 4 bases, with 9 bases between. CDR1 and CDR2 from the germline V gene are MNHEY and SVGAGI. CDR3 bases: TGTGCCAGCAGTTACTCAGCGGAGAGCTATGGCTACACCTTC. Protein product: CASSYSAESYGYTF.